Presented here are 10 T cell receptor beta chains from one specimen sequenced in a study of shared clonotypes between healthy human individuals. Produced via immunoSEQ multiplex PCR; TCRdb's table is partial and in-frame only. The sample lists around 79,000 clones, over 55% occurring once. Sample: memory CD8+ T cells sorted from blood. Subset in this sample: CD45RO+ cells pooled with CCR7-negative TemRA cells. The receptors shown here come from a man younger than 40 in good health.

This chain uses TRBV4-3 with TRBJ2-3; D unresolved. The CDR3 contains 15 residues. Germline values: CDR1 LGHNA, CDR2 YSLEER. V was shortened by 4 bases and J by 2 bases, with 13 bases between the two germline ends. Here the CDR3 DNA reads TGCGCCAGCAGCCTGGAGAGCACCTTCACAGATACGCAGTATTTT. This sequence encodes CASSLESTFTDTQYF.

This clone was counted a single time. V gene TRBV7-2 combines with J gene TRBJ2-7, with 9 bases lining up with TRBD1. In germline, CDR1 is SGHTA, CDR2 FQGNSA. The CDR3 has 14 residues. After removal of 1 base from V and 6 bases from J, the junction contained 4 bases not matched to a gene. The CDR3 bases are TGTGCCAGCAGCTTAGATAACAGGGGGCGCGAGCAGTACTTC. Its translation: CASSLDNRGREQYF.

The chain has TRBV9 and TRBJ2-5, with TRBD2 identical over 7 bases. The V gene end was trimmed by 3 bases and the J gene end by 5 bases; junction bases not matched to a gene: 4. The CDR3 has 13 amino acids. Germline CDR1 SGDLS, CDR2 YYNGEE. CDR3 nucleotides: TGTGCCAGCAGCGCCGGACTAGGGGAGACCCAGTACTTC. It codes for CASSAGLGETQYF. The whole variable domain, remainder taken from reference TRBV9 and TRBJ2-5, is DSGVTQTPKHLITATGQRVTLRCSPRSGDLSVYWYQQSLDQGLQFLIQYYNGEERAKGNILERFSAQQFPDLHSELNLSSLELGDSALYFCASSAGLGETQYFGPGTRLLVL.

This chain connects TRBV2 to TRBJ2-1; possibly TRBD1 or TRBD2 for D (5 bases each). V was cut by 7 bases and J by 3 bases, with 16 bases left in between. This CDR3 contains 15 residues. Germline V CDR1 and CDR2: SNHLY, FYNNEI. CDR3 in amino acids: CASNPGTDLYNEQFF. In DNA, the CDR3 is TGTGCCAGCAACCCCGGGACGGATCTCTACAATGAGCAGTTCTTC.

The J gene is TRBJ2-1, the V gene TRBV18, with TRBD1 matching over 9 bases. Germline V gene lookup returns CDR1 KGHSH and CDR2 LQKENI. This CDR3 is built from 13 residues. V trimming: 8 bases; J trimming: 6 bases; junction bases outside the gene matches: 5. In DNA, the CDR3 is TGTGCCAGCGAACCGGGACAGGGCAATGAGCAGTTCTTC. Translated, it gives CASEPGQGNEQFF.

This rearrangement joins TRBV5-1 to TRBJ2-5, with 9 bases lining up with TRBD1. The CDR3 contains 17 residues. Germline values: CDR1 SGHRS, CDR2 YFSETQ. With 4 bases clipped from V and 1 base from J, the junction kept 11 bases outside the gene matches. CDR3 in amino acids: CASSPGVLTGGQETQYF. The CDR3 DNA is TGCGCCAGCAGCCCGGGGGTTTTGACAGGGGGCCAAGAGACCCAGTACTTC.

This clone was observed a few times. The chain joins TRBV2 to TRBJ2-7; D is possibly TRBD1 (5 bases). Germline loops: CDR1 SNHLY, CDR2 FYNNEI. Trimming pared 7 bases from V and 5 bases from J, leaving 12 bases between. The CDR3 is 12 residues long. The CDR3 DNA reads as TGTGCCAGCAACGGCAGGGTAGACGAGCAGTACTTC. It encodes CASNGRVDEQYF.

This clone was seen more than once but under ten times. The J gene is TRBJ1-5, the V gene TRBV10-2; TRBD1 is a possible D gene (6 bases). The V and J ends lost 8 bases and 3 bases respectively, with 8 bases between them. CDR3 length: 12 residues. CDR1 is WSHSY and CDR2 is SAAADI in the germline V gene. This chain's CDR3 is CASRDNNQPQHF. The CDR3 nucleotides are TGCGCCAGCCGGGACAACAATCAGCCCCAGCATTTT.

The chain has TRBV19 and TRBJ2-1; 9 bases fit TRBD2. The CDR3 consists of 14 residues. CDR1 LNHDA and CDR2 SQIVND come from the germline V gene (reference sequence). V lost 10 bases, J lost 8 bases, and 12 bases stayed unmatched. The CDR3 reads CATQRLAVGDEQFF. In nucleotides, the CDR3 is TGTGCCACCCAAAGACTAGCGGTCGGTGATGAGCAGTTCTTC.

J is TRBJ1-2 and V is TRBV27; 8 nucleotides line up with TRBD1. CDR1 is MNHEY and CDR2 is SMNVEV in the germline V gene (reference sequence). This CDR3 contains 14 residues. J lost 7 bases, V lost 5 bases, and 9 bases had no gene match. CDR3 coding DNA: TGTGCCAGCAGTCTACAGGGGGGCTACGCTGGCTACACCTTC. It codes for CASSLQGGYAGYTF.